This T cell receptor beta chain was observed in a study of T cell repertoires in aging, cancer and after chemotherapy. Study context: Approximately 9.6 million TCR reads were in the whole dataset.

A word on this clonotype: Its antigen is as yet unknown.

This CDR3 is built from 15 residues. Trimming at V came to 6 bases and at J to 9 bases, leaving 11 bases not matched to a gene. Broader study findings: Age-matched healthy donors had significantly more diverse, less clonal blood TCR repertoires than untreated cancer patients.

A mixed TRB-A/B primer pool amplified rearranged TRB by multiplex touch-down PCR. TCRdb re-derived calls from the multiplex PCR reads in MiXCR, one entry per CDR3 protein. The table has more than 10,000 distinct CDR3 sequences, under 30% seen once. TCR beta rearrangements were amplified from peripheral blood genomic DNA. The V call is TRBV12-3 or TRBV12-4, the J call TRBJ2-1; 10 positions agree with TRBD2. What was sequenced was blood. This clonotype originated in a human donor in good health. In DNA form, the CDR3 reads TGTGCCAGCAGCTCGGGAGCGGGGGGGCCTGGTGAGCAGTTCTTC. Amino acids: CASSSGAGGPGEQFF.